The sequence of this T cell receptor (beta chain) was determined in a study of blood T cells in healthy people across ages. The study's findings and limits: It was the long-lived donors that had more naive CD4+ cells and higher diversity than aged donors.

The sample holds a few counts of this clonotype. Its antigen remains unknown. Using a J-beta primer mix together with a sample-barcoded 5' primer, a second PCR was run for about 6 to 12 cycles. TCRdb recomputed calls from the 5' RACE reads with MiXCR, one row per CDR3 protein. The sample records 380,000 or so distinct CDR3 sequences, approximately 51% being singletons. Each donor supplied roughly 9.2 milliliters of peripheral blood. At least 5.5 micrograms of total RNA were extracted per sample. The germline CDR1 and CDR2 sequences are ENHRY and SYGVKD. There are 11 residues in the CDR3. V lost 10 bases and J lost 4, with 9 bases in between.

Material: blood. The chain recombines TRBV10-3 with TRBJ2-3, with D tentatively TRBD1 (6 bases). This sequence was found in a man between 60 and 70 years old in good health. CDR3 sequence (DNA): TGTGCCACGAGGGGGTCAGATACGCAGTATTTT. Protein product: CATRGSDTQYF.